The 22 T cell receptor beta chains given below trace back to one sample, sequenced in a study of blood T cell repertoires in COVID-19. TCRdb's table, derived via immunoSEQ multiplex PCR, lists solely in-frame clones and lacks some. The sample consists of about 150,000 clones, over 70% of them appearing once. Material for sequencing was peripheral blood. These receptors were obtained from a man aged 55 to 69 with acute or convalescent COVID-19.

The gene calls are TRBV9 and TRBJ2-7; TRBD1 might be the D (6 bases). Trimming cost V 2 bases and J 3 bases, with 12 bases left between them. The CDR3 has 14 amino acids. Germline V gene data show CDR1 as SGDLS and CDR2 as YYNGEE. CDR3 DNA: TGTGCCAGCAGCGTCGGACAGTCACACTACGAGCAGTACTTC. The encoded protein is CASSVGQSHYEQYF.

The chain carries TRBV5-1 and TRBJ2-5; perhaps TRBD2 as D (7 bases). The CDR3 is 15 residues long. From germline, CDR1 is SGHRS and CDR2 YFSETQ. Trimming removed 7 bases at V and 5 bases at J, with 21 bases between. The CDR3 here is CASSSLRGAEETQYF. The CDR3 region has the DNA TGCGCCAGCTCTTCCCTTCGGGGGGCCGAGGAGACCCAGTACTTC.

The genes are TRBV7-2 and TRBJ2-1, with 8 bases fitting TRBD1. V was clipped by 4 bases and J by 0 bases; unmatched bases: 5. The CDR3 loop spans 16 amino acids. Germline-derived CDR1 and CDR2 are SGHTA and FQGNSA. The CDR3 loop reads CASSWTGTGSYNEQFF. The CDR3 nucleotides read TGTGCCAGCAGCTGGACCGGGACAGGCTCCTACAATGAGCAGTTCTTC.

This chain connects TRBV4-2 to TRBJ2-7, with D tentatively TRBD2 (5 bases). This CDR3 comprises 15 residues. V dropped 0 bases and J dropped 7 bases, with 16 bases sitting between them. Germline V gene lookup returns CDR1 LGHNA and CDR2 YNFKEQ. The CDR3 DNA reads TGTGCCAGCAGCCAAGATTTGGCGGTAGCGAGGGAGCAGTACTTC. As protein: CASSQDLAVAREQYF.

The gene calls are TRBV2 and TRBJ2-5; TRBD2 might be the D (6 bases). CDR1 is SNHLY, CDR2 FYNNEI, per germline. The CDR3 contains 14 residues. Trimming took off 3 bases at V and 6 bases at J, with 14 bases between the two ends. The CDR3 DNA reads as TGTGCCAGCAGTGATCGCAGGGAGGTGAAGACCCAGTACTTC. Translated, it gives CASSDRREVKTQYF.

V usage is TRBV5-1 and J usage is TRBJ1-4, with TRBD1 identical over 7 bases. Per germline, CDR1 SGHRS and CDR2 YFSETQ. V shed 4 bases, J shed 1 base, and the junction held 7 bases outside the gene matches. CDR3 length: 16 residues. Here the CDR3 reads CASSKRQGQTNEKLFF. CDR3 sequence (DNA): TGCGCCAGCAGCAAACGACAGGGTCAAACTAATGAAAAACTGTTTTTT.

The chain couples TRBV5-8 to TRBJ2-5; possibly TRBD2 for D (6 bases). Trimming pared 9 bases from V and 4 bases from J, leaving 13 bases between. The germline V gene has CDR1 SGHTS and CDR2 YDEGEE. The CDR3 has 12 residues. DNA of the CDR3: TGTGCCACCGAGCTCGGGGGAGAGACCCAGTACTTC. It codes for CATELGGETQYF.

This chain's CDR3 is CASSFPTSGSDTQYF. CDR3 DNA: TGTGCCAGCAGCTTTCCGACTAGCGGGTCAGATACGCAGTATTTT. The rearrangement links TRBV7-2 to TRBJ2-3; 10 bases line up with TRBD2. CDR3 length: 15 amino acids. Trimming removed 3 bases from V and 4 bases from J; junction bases left unmatched: 4. The V gene's germline CDR1 is SGHTA and CDR2 FQGNSA.

This chain joins TRBV5-6 and TRBJ1-5; no firm D call. Per the germline V gene, CDR1 is SGHDT and CDR2 is YYEEEE. CDR3 length: 17 residues. Trimming removed 1 base at V and 4 bases at J, with 18 bases between. CDR3 sequence (DNA): TGTGCCAGCAGCTTGTGGATTGGAGGCGAGGGAAATCAGCCCCAGCATTTT. Protein sequence: CASSLWIGGEGNQPQHF. Drawing the rest from reference TRBV5-6 and TRBJ1-5, the complete variable domain is DAGVTQSPTHLIKTRGQQVTLRCSPKSGHDTVSWYQQALGQGPQFIFQYYEEEERQRGNFPDRFSGHQFPNYSSELNVNALLLGDSALYLCASSLWIGGEGNQPQHFGDGTRLSIL.

J is TRBJ2-1 and V is TRBV19; 14 nucleotides align to TRBD2. In germline, CDR1 is LNHDA, CDR2 SQIVND (reference sequence). The CDR3 is 15 residues long. V shed 7 bases, J shed 7 bases, and the junction held 6 bases outside the gene matches. Here the CDR3 DNA reads TGTGCCAGTAAACCCGGGACTAGCGGGAGTAATGAGCAGTTCTTC. This sequence encodes CASKPGTSGSNEQFF.

This rearrangement joins TRBV6-5 to TRBJ1-5; possibly TRBD1 for D (6 bases). This CDR3 region has 15 residues. Trimming took 6 bases from V and 0 from J, leaving 12 bases between them. Germline V lookup: CDR1 MNHEY, CDR2 SVGAGI. As DNA, the CDR3 is TGTGCCAGCAGGGACAGACGCGATAGCAATCAGCCCCAGCATTTT. It translates to CASRDRRDSNQPQHF.

The V and J genes are TRBV13 and TRBJ1-2; D call uncertain. The germline gives CDR1 PRHDT, CDR2 FYEKMQ (reference sequence). Trimming pared 3 bases from V and 11 bases from J, leaving 13 bases between. The CDR3 extends over 12 amino acids. Here the CDR3 reads CASSLGGMGYTF. DNA for the CDR3: TGTGCCAGCAGCTTGGGCGGGATGGGGTACACCTTC.

This clone showed up just once. The chain has TRBV19 and TRBJ2-3, with 14 bases that match TRBD2. The V gene end was trimmed by 6 bases and the J gene end by 8 bases; junction bases not matched to a gene: 7. Germline V lookup: CDR1 LNHDA, CDR2 SQIVND (reference sequence). The CDR3 runs to 15 residues. The CDR3 DNA sequence: TGTGCCAGTAGCCGTGGGACTAGCGGGAGAGGTACGCAGTATTTT. Translation: CASSRGTSGRGTQYF.

V is TRBV10-3 and J is TRBJ1-1, with D perhaps matching TRBD1 (5 bases). The CDR3 extends over 12 amino acids. From germline, CDR1 is ENHRY and CDR2 SYGVKD. Trimming took 7 bases from V and 4 from J, leaving 10 bases between them. In nucleotides, the CDR3 is TGTGCCATCACGGGAGGGGCCACTGAAGCTTTCTTT. This sequence encodes CAITGGATEAFF.

This clone has a single count. This chain joins TRBV5-8 and TRBJ1-5; D ambiguous. Germline V CDR1 and CDR2: SGHTS, YDEGEE. CDR3 length: 15 amino acids. V was trimmed by 6 bases and J by 11 bases, leaving 24 bases between them. Here the CDR3 DNA reads TGTGCCAGCATCGGGCGATTTCCCGGGGAAAGGGCCCAGCATTTT. It codes for CASIGRFPGERAQHF.

The chain recombines TRBV6-4 with TRBJ2-7; TRBD1 aligns across 8 bases. CDR1 MRHNA and CDR2 SNTAGT come from the germline V gene. V lost 10 bases to trimming and J lost 4 bases; unmatched junction nucleotides: 9. The CDR3 is made up of 13 amino acids. This chain's CDR3 is CATPTGVGYEQYF. The CDR3 DNA sequence: TGTGCCACCCCGACAGGGGTAGGATACGAGCAGTACTTC.

This clone showed up just once. This chain links TRBV4-3 with TRBJ1-1, with TRBD1 matching 8 bases. This CDR3 comprises 14 residues. The V and J ends lost 1 base and 10 bases, in that order; junction bases with no gene match: 8. Germline lookup yields CDR1 LGHNA and CDR2 YSLEER. In DNA form, the CDR3 reads TGCGCCAGCAGCCAAGGGCAGGGGGCCGTAGGAGCTTTCTTT. Protein product: CASSQGQGAVGAFF.

V usage is TRBV9 and J usage is TRBJ1-4, with a weak D call TRBD1 (6 bases). V dropped 2 bases and J dropped 8 bases, with 13 bases sitting between them. Germline CDR1 reads SGDLS; CDR2 reads YYNGEE. The CDR3 sequence is 14 residues long. Here the CDR3 reads CASSVTGRAEKLFF. CDR3 coding DNA: TGTGCCAGCAGCGTGACAGGCCGAGCGGAAAAACTGTTTTTT.

The rearrangement links TRBV21-1 to TRBJ2-7; TRBD2 reflects the table's D call only, with no check against the DNA. TRBV21-1 is a recognized pseudogene. This CDR3 is 22 amino acids long. The CDR3 DNA follows: TGTGCCAGCAGCAAACTCTTCCCCGGACAATACGGGAGATTCCCCCTGGCCTACGAGCAGTACTTC. Translated: CASSKLFPGQYGRFPLAYEQYF.

This clone was seen more than once but under ten times. The chain employs TRBV20-1 and TRBJ2-7; D is possibly TRBD2 (6 bases). This CDR3 has 11 residues. From germline, CDR1 is DFQATT and CDR2 SNEGSKA (reference sequence). V lost 0 bases and J lost 9, with 9 bases in between. The DNA for the CDR3 is TGCAGTGCTAGAGATGGGCGGGGGCAGTACTTC. As protein: CSARDGRGQYF.

This chain connects TRBV6-5 to TRBJ2-2, with D tentatively TRBD1 (5 bases). CDR3 length equals 15 residues. Trimming took off 6 bases at V and 1 base at J, with 12 bases between the two ends. CDR1 MNHEY and CDR2 SVGAGI come from the germline V gene. This CDR3 reads CASRPEDRNTGELFF. DNA for the CDR3: TGTGCCAGCAGGCCCGAAGACAGGAACACCGGGGAGCTGTTTTTT.

The rearrangement links TRBV9 to TRBJ2-1, with D hard to call. Between the trimmed V and J ends, which lost 0 bases and 0 bases, there was a span of 7 bases. The CDR3 spans 15 residues. CDR1 and CDR2 from the germline V gene are SGDLS and YYNGEE. The CDR3, as DNA: TGTGCCAGCAGCGTAGGTACTGACTCCTACAATGAGCAGTTCTTC. Translating it yields CASSVGTDSYNEQFF.